This T cell receptor beta chain comes out of a study of OX40 agonist ivuxolimab in advanced cancers. Across the study: Patients in the trial were receiving intravenous ivuxolimab every 2 weeks, at doses of 0.01 to 10 mg/kg. Findings of the study overall: Clonal expansion was among the lowest in partial responders at 0.1-3.0 mg/kg, especially CD8+. The authors did not determine the antigen specificity of the expanded peripheral T cells. CD4+ and CD8+ blood T cells expanded clonally by week 6 at 0.1 to 3.0 mg/kg.

The data were produced by immunoSEQ multiplex PCR, yet TCRdb's version contains in-frame clones alone and is incomplete. The table records 69,000 or so clones, around 89% of them present only once. Of note for this clone: The antigen is not known.

Trimming pared 5 bases from V and 5 bases from J, leaving 19 bases between. Germline CDR1 reads SNHLY; CDR2 reads FYNNEI. This CDR3 has 16 amino acids. This TCR was sampled from an adult with an advanced solid tumor such as melanoma, head and neck, liver or kidney cancer. V and J are TRBV2 and TRBJ1-5; D is undetermined. The source was CD4+ or CD8+ T cells sorted from blood, collected in a trial of the OX40 agonist ivuxolimab. The CDR3 nucleotides read TGTGCCAGCAGTCCTGGGAAAGGAGTCTTCTATCAGCCCCAGCATTTT. This encodes CASSPGKGVFYQPQHF.